Included here is one TCR beta chain sequence, with context. CDR1 is SGHDT, CDR2 YYEEEE, per germline. This CDR3 contains 14 residues. Trimming removed 4 bases at V and 6 bases at J, with 16 bases between. The data derive from a study of blood T cell repertoires in COVID-19. About the study: Samples of COVID-19 (acute and convalescent) were obtained from the United States, Italy and Spain. Sample material is recorded as cDNA or gDNA derived from T cells, B-cell-depleted T cells, or PBMCs.

In the original processing: The authors estimated nucleated cell counts from reference gene primer amplification. The assay was immunoSEQ multiplex PCR, and TCRdb's table has in-frame clones only and misses some. V and J calls and clone size come straight from that table; D and trimming were deduced from the DNA. The sample consists of about 170,000 clones, around 80% of them appearing once. The sample was peripheral blood. This clonotype was obtained from a woman of 80 years or more with acute or convalescent COVID-19. The rearrangement links TRBV5-6 to TRBJ1-2; a possible D gene is TRBD1 (6 bases). The CDR3 DNA reads as TGTGCCAGCAGCAAAGGACAGCCTTCCGATGGCTACACCTTC. Its translation is CASSKGQPSDGYTF.